This passage covers 31 T cell receptor beta chains from one sample sequenced in a study of PD-1 blockade in classical Hodgkin lymphoma. The method was immunoSEQ multiplex PCR; TCRdb's version includes in-frame clones alone and lacks a portion of them. The sample records 6,000 to 8,000 clones, 75% to 80% being singletons. The time point denotes: cycle 4 day 1 (C4D1), after more than five weeks of nivolumab. Each patient experienced a relapse that followed autologous stem cell transplantation, and brentuximab vedotin exposure varied. Magnetic negative selection was used to purify CD8+ T cells from thawed PBMCs. The source material was CD8+ T cells from blood, sampled before the fourth cycle of nivolumab. These receptors originate from a human donor with classical Hodgkin lymphoma.

This chain uses TRBV5-8 with TRBJ1-5; D not resolved. The CDR3 spans 12 residues. The V end lost 0 bases, the J end lost 7 bases, and 5 bases lay between the germline ends. Germline V CDR1 and CDR2: SGHTS, YDEGEE. The CDR3 region is CASSLVRQPQHF. The CDR3 bases are TGTGCCAGCAGCTTGGTCAGGCAGCCCCAGCATTTT.

The chain employs TRBV6-1 and TRBJ2-1; D remains unclear. The germline V and J ends were trimmed by 7 bases and 8 bases, with 9 bases remaining between them. There are 11 residues in the CDR3. The germline CDR1 and CDR2 sequences are MNHNS and SASEGT. CDR3 residues: CASTGFDEQFF. The CDR3 bases are TGTGCCAGCACCGGGTTCGATGAGCAGTTCTTC.

J is TRBJ1-1 and V is TRBV11-2; D is unresolved. Trimming cost V 0 bases and J 6 bases, with 14 bases left between them. The CDR3 runs 15 residues. CDR1 and CDR2 (germline): SGHAT, FQNNGV. CDR3 loop: CASSLDTTKYAEAFF. CDR3 DNA sequence: TGTGCCAGCAGCTTAGATACAACGAAGTACGCTGAAGCTTTCTTT.

The genes are TRBV5-4 and TRBJ1-2; D is perhaps TRBD1 (5 bases). The CDR3 runs 14 residues. Germline lookup yields CDR1 SGHNT and CDR2 YYREEE (reference sequence). Trimming left V 4 bases short and J 8 bases short, with 18 bases between. In DNA form, the CDR3 reads TGTGCCAGCAGCCCGACAGCGTCTTCACGAGGCTACACCTTC. It translates to CASSPTASSRGYTF.

The J gene is TRBJ2-7, the V gene TRBV5-5; 9 nucleotides agree with TRBD1. This CDR3 is built from 16 residues. The germline V gene encodes CDR1 SGHKS and CDR2 YYEKEE (reference sequence). V gave up 5 bases and J gave up 0 bases; unmatched junction bases: 9. CDR3 DNA sequence: TGTGCCAGCAGTTTAACCGGGACAGGGATCTCCTACGAGCAGTACTTC. Translated, it gives CASSLTGTGISYEQYF.

In its sample, this clone was seen a few times. The gene calls are TRBV2 and TRBJ1-5; 7 bases map to TRBD1. Germline values: CDR1 SNHLY, CDR2 FYNNEI. This CDR3 comprises 15 residues. After removal of 5 bases from V and 5 bases from J, the junction contained 9 bases not matched to a gene. The DNA of the CDR3 is TGTGCCAGCAGTCAATTTGACAGGGAGGATCAGCCCCAGCATTTT. Amino acids: CASSQFDREDQPQHF.

The genes are TRBV28 and TRBJ2-7; possibly TRBD1 for D (6 bases). Trimming took off 10 bases at V and 5 bases at J, with 21 bases between the two ends. The CDR3 contains 14 residues. Germline loops: CDR1 MDHEN, CDR2 SYDVKM. The DNA for the CDR3 is TGTGCCACCATCGGACTGGACAGTCATGACGAGCAGTACTTC. Residues: CATIGLDSHDEQYF.

The chain recombines TRBV10-3 with TRBJ1-1; D perhaps matches TRBD1 (6 bases). Germline V gene sequence: CDR1 ENHRY, CDR2 SYGVKD. Trimming cost V 6 bases and J 1 base, with 9 bases left between them. This CDR3 is built from 13 residues. CDR3: CAIRGGGNTEAFF. For the CDR3, the DNA is TGTGCCATCAGGGGAGGGGGGAACACTGAAGCTTTCTTT.

The sample holds one count of this clone. This rearrangement joins TRBV6-5 to TRBJ2-3; maybe TRBD1 (6 bases). CDR1 and CDR2 from the germline V gene are MNHEY and SVGAGI. The V end was cut by 0 bases, the J end by 4 bases, with 11 bases between. The CDR3 runs 15 residues. As DNA, the CDR3 is TGTGCCAGCAGTTACTCTGGCAGGGGCTCAGATACGCAGTATTTT. Translation: CASSYSGRGSDTQYF.

This clone was detected only a few times. CDR3 nucleotide sequence: TGTGCCAGCCACTGGAAAGGAGGCTACACCTTC. The encoded protein is CASHWKGGYTF. The V and J genes are TRBV18 and TRBJ1-2; no firm D call. Per germline, CDR1 KGHSH and CDR2 LQKENI. The V and J ends lost 8 bases and 8 bases respectively, with 12 bases between them. There are 11 residues in the CDR3.

The rearrangement joins TRBV9 to TRBJ2-1; 12 bases are shared with TRBD2. V was clipped by 4 bases and J by 1 base; unmatched bases: 3. CDR1 and CDR2 from the germline V gene are SGDLS and YYNGEE. This CDR3 has 16 residues. CDR3 coding DNA: TGTGCCAGCAGCCCTAGCGGGAGGGTATCCTACAATGAGCAGTTCTTC. It yields the protein CASSPSGRVSYNEQFF.

This clone occurred a few times. CDR3 sequence reads: CASSSGQGIEAFF. The CDR3 coding sequence is TGTGCCAGCAGCTCAGGACAGGGGATTGAAGCTTTCTTT. This chain uses TRBV9 with TRBJ1-1; 9 nucleotides line up with TRBD1. The germline V gene encodes CDR1 SGDLS and CDR2 YYNGEE. V dropped 4 bases and J dropped 7; count of bases not matched to a gene: 5. CDR3 size: 13 residues.

V usage is TRBV28 and J usage is TRBJ1-1; D unclear. Germline V lookup: CDR1 MDHEN, CDR2 SYDVKM. V was shortened by 2 bases and J by 0 bases, with 7 bases between the two germline ends. The CDR3 covers 14 residues. CDR3 in amino acids: CASSLQAMNTEAFF. The DNA of the CDR3 is TGTGCCAGCAGTTTACAGGCTATGAACACTGAAGCTTTCTTT.

This clone came up a few times. The rearrangement joins TRBV7-3 to TRBJ2-7; TRBD2 might be the D (6 bases). CDR1 and CDR2 (germline): SGHTA, FQGTGA. This CDR3 has 13 residues. V lost 3 bases and J 0 bases, leaving 6 bases between the germline ends. CDR3 nucleotides: TGTGCCAGCAGCTTGGACTACTCCTACGAGCAGTACTTC. Translating gives CASSLDYSYEQYF.

This chain joins TRBV4-1 and TRBJ2-3, with 7 bases identical to TRBD2. With 3 bases clipped from V and 1 base from J, the junction kept 7 bases outside the gene matches. Germline V gene data show CDR1 as MGHRA and CDR2 as YSYEKL. This CDR3 region has 16 residues. The CDR3 sequence is CASSQGGLAGTDTQYF. In DNA, the CDR3 is TGCGCCAGCAGCCAGGGAGGGCTAGCAGGCACAGATACGCAGTATTTT.

The chain links TRBV11-2 to TRBJ2-3, with 7 bases that match TRBD2. Trimming removed 2 bases from V and 15 bases from J; junction bases left unmatched: 14. From germline, CDR1 is SGHAT and CDR2 FQNNGV. The CDR3 has 14 residues. CDR3 nucleotides: TGTGCCAGCAGCTTAAAAGCGGGGTTATCAGCGGGATATTTT. Its translation: CASSLKAGLSAGYF. The entire variable domain, with the rest obtained from reference TRBV11-2 and TRBJ2-3, is as follows: EAGVAQSPRYKIIEKRQSVAFWCNPISGHATLYWYQQILGQGPKLLIQFQNNGVVDDSQLPKDRFSAERLKGVDSTLKIQPAKLEDSAVYLCASSLKAGLSAGYFGPGTRLTVL.

This clone was recorded once. The DNA for the CDR3 is TGTGCCAGCAGCCCCACCCCGGGGTACTACGAGCAGTACTTC. This codes for CASSPTPGYYEQYF. This sequence joins TRBV27 and TRBJ2-7; maybe TRBD2 (5 bases). Germline CDR1 is MNHEY and CDR2 is SMNVEV (reference sequence). Trimming left V 6 bases short and J 3 bases short, with 15 bases between. The CDR3 sequence is 14 residues long.

The chain employs TRBV4-3 and TRBJ2-7; 8 bases match TRBD1. With V trimmed by 0 bases and J by 3 bases, 4 bases remained unmatched. CDR1 and CDR2 (germline): LGHNA, YSLEER. The CDR3 is 15 amino acids. The DNA of the CDR3 is TGCGCCAGCAGCCAAGATAGGGACAGGATCTACGAGCAGTACTTC. This encodes CASSQDRDRIYEQYF.

The chain couples TRBV7-9 to TRBJ1-2, with D unclear. The length of the CDR3 is 18 residues. CDR1 and CDR2 (germline): SEHNR, FQNEAQ (reference sequence). Trimming took 1 base from V and 2 from J, leaving 20 bases between them. The DNA for the CDR3 is TGTGCCAGCAGCTTAGACAGAGGGAGAGGTATGAAGAACTATGGCTACACCTTC. Translation gives CASSLDRGRGMKNYGYTF.

The genes are TRBV19 and TRBJ1-2; 9 bases align to TRBD1. The CDR3 loop spans 13 amino acids. The V gene's germline CDR1 is LNHDA and CDR2 SQIVND (reference sequence). The V gene end was trimmed by 4 bases and the J gene end by 6 bases; junction bases not matched to a gene: 3. The CDR3 DNA reads as TGTGCCAGTAGTACCGGACAGGGGCATGGCTACACCTTC. Protein: CASSTGQGHGYTF.

The genes are TRBV19 and TRBJ1-5; 7 bases are shared with TRBD1. Germline trimming cut 5 bases from V and 2 bases from J; bases unmatched to any gene: 3. The length of the CDR3 is 14 residues. Germline V lookup: CDR1 LNHDA, CDR2 SQIVND (reference sequence). CDR3 residues: CASSPTGGNQPQHF. DNA of the CDR3: TGTGCCAGTAGTCCCACAGGGGGCAATCAGCCCCAGCATTTT.

This clone was observed a few times. Germline is not matched at one junction end, which may reflect a read error. V usage is TRBV7-9 and J usage is TRBJ2-1, with D uncertain. Germline values: CDR1 SEHNR, CDR2 FQNEAQ (reference sequence). This CDR3 comprises 16 residues. CDR3 residues: CASSQDPGQTANEQFF. In nucleotides, the CDR3 is TGCGCCAGCAGCCAAGATCCGGGCCAGACCGCCAATGAGCAGTTCTTC.

The chain is built from TRBV6-6 and TRBJ2-7; 12 bases agree with TRBD2. V lost 6 bases to trimming and J lost 3 bases; unmatched junction nucleotides: 6. This CDR3 is built from 15 residues. Germline V gives CDR1 MNHNY, CDR2 SVGAGI (reference sequence). This CDR3 reads CASSLTSGSGYEQYF. CDR3 sequence (DNA): TGTGCCAGCAGCTTGACTAGCGGGAGCGGCTACGAGCAGTACTTC.

This rearrangement joins TRBV29-1 to TRBJ1-2; D unresolved. This CDR3 has 12 residues. The germline V gene has CDR1 SQVTM and CDR2 ANQGSEA. The germline V and J ends were trimmed by 4 bases and 4 bases, with 10 bases remaining between them. Here the CDR3 reads CSVVEGAYGYTF. For the CDR3, the DNA is TGCAGCGTTGTAGAAGGAGCCTATGGCTACACCTTC.

The rearrangement links TRBV5-1 to TRBJ2-7; 7 bases match TRBD1. V was pared by 2 bases and J by 3 bases, with 5 bases of the junction left unmatched. From germline, CDR1 is SGHRS and CDR2 YFSETQ. This CDR3 contains 14 residues. The chain's CDR3 is CASSLTTGVYEQYF. In DNA, the CDR3 is TGCGCCAGCAGCTTAACTACAGGGGTCTACGAGCAGTACTTC.

The count of this clone is one. V is TRBV15 and J is TRBJ2-3; D is perhaps TRBD2 (5 bases). V lost 0 bases and J lost 5, with 6 bases in between. The length of the CDR3 is 13 residues. In germline, CDR1 is LNHNV, CDR2 YYDKDF (reference sequence). CDR3 amino acids: CATSREGVDTQYF. The CDR3 coding sequence is TGTGCCACCAGCAGAGAGGGAGTAGATACGCAGTATTTT.

V gene TRBV9 combines with J gene TRBJ2-3; 9 bases line up with TRBD2. After removal of 4 bases from V and 4 bases from J, the junction contained 4 bases not matched to a gene. The CDR3 spans 14 residues. Per the germline V gene, CDR1 is SGDLS and CDR2 is YYNGEE. The CDR3 sequence: CASSLAGDPDTQYF. In DNA form, the CDR3 reads TGTGCCAGCAGCTTAGCGGGGGACCCAGATACGCAGTATTTT.

This rearrangement joins TRBV19 to TRBJ1-2, with D uncertain. CDR3 length: 11 residues. The V and J ends lost 4 bases and 6 bases respectively, with 6 bases between them. The V gene's germline CDR1 is LNHDA and CDR2 SQIVND (reference sequence). The CDR3 spells CASSSPDGYTF. CDR3 bases: TGTGCCAGTAGTAGCCCGGATGGCTACACCTTC. The full variable domain, completed using reference TRBV19 and TRBJ1-2, is DGGITQSPKYLFRKEGQNVTLSCEQNLNHDAMYWYRQDPGQGLRLIYYSQIVNDFQKGDIAEGYSVSREKKESFPLTVTSAQKNPTAFYLCASSSPDGYTFGSGTRLTVV.

This sequence joins TRBV15 and TRBJ2-1; 7 nucleotides line up with TRBD2. Germline values: CDR1 LNHNV, CDR2 YYDKDF (reference sequence). This CDR3 has 17 amino acids. Unmatched junction bases numbered 8, after V lost 3 bases and J lost 0 bases. CDR3 DNA: TGTGCCACCAGCAGGGGGAGGGTGGGGAGCTCCTACAATGAGCAGTTCTTC. As protein: CATSRGRVGSSYNEQFF.

The chain uses TRBV7-8 and TRBJ2-7; 7 bases map to TRBD1. The CDR3 loop spans 15 amino acids. CDR1 and CDR2 from the germline V gene are SGHVS and FQNEAQ. J lost 0 bases, V lost 5 bases, and 7 bases had no gene match. CDR3 sequence: CASSEQGLPSYEQYF. The CDR3 DNA reads as TGTGCCAGCAGCGAACAGGGGCTTCCCTCCTACGAGCAGTACTTC.

The rearrangement uses TRBV4-1 and TRBJ2-5; 9 bases are shared with TRBD1. This CDR3 spans 22 amino acids. Germline values: CDR1 MGHRA, CDR2 YSYEKL. J lost 3 bases, V lost 0 bases, and 23 bases had no gene match. CDR3 DNA sequence: TGCGCCAGCAGCCAAGATGTCGGTGTGACAGGGGGGTTTTTCGGGTTAGAAGAGACCCAGTACTTC. Protein: CASSQDVGVTGGFFGLEETQYF.